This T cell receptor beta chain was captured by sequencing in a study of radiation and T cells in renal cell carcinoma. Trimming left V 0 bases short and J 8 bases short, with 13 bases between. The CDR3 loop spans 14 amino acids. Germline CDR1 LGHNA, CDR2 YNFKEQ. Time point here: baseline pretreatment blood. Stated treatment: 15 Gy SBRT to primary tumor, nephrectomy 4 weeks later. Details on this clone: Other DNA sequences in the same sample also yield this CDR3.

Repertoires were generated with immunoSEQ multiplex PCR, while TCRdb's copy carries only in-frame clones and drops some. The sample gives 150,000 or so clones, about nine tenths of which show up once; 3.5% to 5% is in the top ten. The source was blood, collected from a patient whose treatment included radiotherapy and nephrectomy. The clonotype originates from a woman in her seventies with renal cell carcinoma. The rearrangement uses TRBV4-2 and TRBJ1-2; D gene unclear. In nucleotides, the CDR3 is TGTGCCAGCAGCCAAGATAAAGGGAAAAAGGGCTACACCTTC. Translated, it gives CASSQDKGKKGYTF.